This TCR beta chain was sequenced during a study of T cell responses to AZD1222 COVID-19 vaccine. The length of the CDR3 is 16 residues. V lost 0 bases and J 7 bases, leaving 16 bases between the germline ends. CDR1 is LNHDA and CDR2 is SQIVND in the germline V gene (reference sequence). The sample holds one count of this clone. Antigen: not known. Study outcomes and limitations: The donor cohort was predominantly white British with a female majority, and clonal diversity may have been underestimated.

Sequencing used immunoSEQ multiplex PCR; TCRdb keeps in-frame clones, though not all of them. The sample has tens of thousands of clones; around 90% are singletons. Sequences were derived from peripheral blood, sampled on day 0 of AZD1222 vaccination. The TCR comes from an adult in good health. V and J are TRBV19 and TRBJ2-4, with D maybe TRBD1 (5 bases). The CDR3, as DNA: TGTGCCAGTAGTATAGACCCAGGGCTACTGGGGAACATTCAGTACTTC. It is translated as CASSIDPGLLGNIQYF.